This T cell receptor beta chain was obtained from a study of blood T cells in healthy people across ages. Broader study findings: Naive T cell percentage showed a strong correlation with the diversity of TCR beta.

PCR was performed a second time for about 7 to 12 cycles using a sample-barcoded 5' primer and a J-beta primer mix. All samples yielded 2.5 million or more CDR3-containing paired-end reads. From the 5' RACE reads, TCRdb called clonotypes with MiXCR, one entry per CDR3 protein. This sample carries over a million distinct CDR3 sequences, 42% of them seen once, and the ten largest clones take just over 4%. There are a few counts of this clonotype. Its antigen is not known. Trimming left V 0 bases short and J 1 base short, with 12 bases between. This CDR3 has 15 amino acids. The V gene's germline CDR1 is DFQATT and CDR2 SNEGSKA (reference sequence). Russia was home to the donors, healthy Caucasian individuals aged roughly 6 to 90. Total RNA extraction produced at least 5 micrograms (per sample) for the study.

This receptor was identified in a woman under 30 in good health. Sequences were obtained from blood. The genes are TRBV20-1 and TRBJ1-1; no reliable D call. The CDR3 nucleotides read TGCAGTGCTAGAGAACCGGGAAAGGGGAACACTGAAGCTTTCTTT. Protein sequence: CSAREPGKGNTEAFF.